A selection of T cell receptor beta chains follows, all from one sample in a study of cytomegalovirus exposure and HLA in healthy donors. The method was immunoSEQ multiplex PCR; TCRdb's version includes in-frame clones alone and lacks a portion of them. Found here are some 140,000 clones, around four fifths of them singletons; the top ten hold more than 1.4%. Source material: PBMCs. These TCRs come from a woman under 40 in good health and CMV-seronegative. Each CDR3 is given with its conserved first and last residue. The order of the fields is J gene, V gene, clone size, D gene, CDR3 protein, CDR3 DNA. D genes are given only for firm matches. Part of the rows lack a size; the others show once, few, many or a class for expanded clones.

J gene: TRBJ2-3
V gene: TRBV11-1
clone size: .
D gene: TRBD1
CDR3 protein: CASSFYLDRVGTDTQYF
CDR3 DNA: TGTGCCAGCAGCTTTTACCTCGACAGGGTAGGAACAGATACGCAGTATTTT

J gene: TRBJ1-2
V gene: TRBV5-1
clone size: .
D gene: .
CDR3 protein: CASRSEAGVGGYTF
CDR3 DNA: TGCGCCAGCAGATCGGAGGCGGGTGTTGGTGGCTACACCTTC

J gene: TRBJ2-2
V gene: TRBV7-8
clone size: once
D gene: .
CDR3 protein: CASSSPIKGRFGELFF
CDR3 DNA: TGTGCCAGCAGCTCCCCTATTAAGGGGCGATTCGGGGAGCTGTTTTTT

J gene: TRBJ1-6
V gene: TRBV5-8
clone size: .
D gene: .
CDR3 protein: CASSLGGANSPLHF
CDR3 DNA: TGTGCCAGCAGCTTGGGCGGGGCAAATTCACCCCTCCACTTT

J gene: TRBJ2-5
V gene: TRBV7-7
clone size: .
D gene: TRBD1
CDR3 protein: CASSQTGTEKETQYF
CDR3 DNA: TGTGCTAGCAGCCAAACCGGGACAGAGAAAGAGACCCAGTACTTC

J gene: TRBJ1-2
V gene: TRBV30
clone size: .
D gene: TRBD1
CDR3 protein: CAFQKQGARDYGYTF
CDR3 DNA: TGTGCCTTCCAAAAACAGGGGGCGAGGGACTATGGCTACACCTTC

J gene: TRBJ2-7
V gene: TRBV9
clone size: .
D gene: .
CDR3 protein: CASSEAGRGEQYF
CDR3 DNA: TGTGCCAGCAGCGAGGCGGGACGCGGGGAGCAGTACTTC

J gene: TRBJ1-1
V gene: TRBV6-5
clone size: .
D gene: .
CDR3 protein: CASSYSSGGPNTEAFF
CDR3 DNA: TGTGCCAGCAGTTACTCGTCGGGGGGACCGAACACTGAAGCTTTCTTT

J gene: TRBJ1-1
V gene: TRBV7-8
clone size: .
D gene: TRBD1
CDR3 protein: CASSFKQGGQMNTEAFF
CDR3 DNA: TGTGCCAGCAGCTTTAAACAGGGGGGCCAAATGAACACTGAAGCTTTCTTT

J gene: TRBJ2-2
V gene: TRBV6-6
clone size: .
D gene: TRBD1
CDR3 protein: CASSYSTGGETGELFF
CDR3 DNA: TGTGCCAGCAGTTACTCAACAGGGGGTGAGACCGGGGAGCTGTTTTTT

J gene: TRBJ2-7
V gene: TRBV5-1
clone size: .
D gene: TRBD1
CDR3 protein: CASSLVQGAQEQYF
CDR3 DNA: TGCGCCAGCAGCTTAGTACAGGGGGCGCAGGAGCAGTACTTC

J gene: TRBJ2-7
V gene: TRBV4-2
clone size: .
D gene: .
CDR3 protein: CASSQTDSSNDLYYEQYF
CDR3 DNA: TGTGCCAGCAGCCAAACCGACAGCTCCAATGACTTGTACTACGAGCAGTACTTC

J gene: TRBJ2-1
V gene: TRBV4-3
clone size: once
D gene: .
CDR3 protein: CASSQVSGRGEQFF
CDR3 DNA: TGCGCCAGCAGCCAAGTTTCGGGTAGGGGTGAGCAGTTCTTC

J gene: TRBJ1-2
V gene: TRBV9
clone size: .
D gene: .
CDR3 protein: CASSPRGANYGYTF
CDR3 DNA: TGTGCCAGCAGTCCTAGAGGAGCTAACTATGGCTACACCTTC

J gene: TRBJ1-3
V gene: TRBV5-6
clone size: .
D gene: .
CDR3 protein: CASSRFLRERNTIYF
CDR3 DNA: TGTGCCAGCAGCCGGTTTCTCCGGGAACGAAACACCATATATTTT

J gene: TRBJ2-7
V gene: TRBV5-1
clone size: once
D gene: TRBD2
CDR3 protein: CASSPTSGVTYEQYF
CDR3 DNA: TGCGCCAGCAGCCCAACTAGCGGGGTAACCTACGAGCAGTACTTC

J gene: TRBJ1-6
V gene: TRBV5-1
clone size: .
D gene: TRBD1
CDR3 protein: CASRQGQGAGWNSPLHF
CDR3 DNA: TGCGCCAGCAGACAGGGACAGGGGGCGGGTTGGAATTCACCCCTCCACTTT

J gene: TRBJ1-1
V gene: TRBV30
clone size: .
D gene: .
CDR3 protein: CAWSWGAEAFF
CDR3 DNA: TGTGCCTGGAGCTGGGGAGCTGAAGCTTTCTTT

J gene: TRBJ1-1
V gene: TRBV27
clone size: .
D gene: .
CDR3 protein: CASSRSQRTEAFF
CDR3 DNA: TGTGCCAGCAGTCGTTCCCAGCGCACTGAAGCTTTCTTT

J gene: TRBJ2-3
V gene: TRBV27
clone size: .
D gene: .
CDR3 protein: CASSFRGKDTQYF
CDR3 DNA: TGTGCCAGCAGTTTTCGGGGGAAAGATACGCAGTATTTT

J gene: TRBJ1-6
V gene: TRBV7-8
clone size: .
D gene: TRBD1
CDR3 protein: CASSLGQGSFSPLHF
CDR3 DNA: TGTGCCAGCAGCTTAGGACAGGGTTCTTTTTCACCCCTCCACTTT

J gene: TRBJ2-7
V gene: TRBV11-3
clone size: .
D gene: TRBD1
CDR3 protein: CASSRTGTSDEQYF
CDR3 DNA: TGTGCCAGCAGCAGGACAGGGACATCCGACGAGCAGTACTTC

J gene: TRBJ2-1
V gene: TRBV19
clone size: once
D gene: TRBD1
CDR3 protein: CASSRGTASYNEQFF
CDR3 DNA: TGTGCCAGTAGTAGAGGGACAGCCTCCTACAATGAGCAGTTCTTC

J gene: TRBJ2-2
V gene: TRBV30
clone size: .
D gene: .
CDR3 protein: CAWKAGTNTGELFF
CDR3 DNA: TGTGCCTGGAAAGCGGGCACGAACACCGGGGAGCTGTTTTTT

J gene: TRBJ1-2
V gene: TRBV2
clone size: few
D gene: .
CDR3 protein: CASSAGLWYGYTF
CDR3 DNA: TGTGCCAGCAGTGCGGGGTTGTGGTACGGCTACACCTTC

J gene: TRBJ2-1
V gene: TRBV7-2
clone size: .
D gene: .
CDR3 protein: CASSGTGYNEQFF
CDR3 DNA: TGTGCCAGCAGCGGTACAGGCTACAATGAGCAGTTCTTC

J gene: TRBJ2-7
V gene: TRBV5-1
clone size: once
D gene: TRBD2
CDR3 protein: CASSPEASGAYEQYF
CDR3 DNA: TGCGCCAGCAGCCCTGAGGCTAGCGGGGCCTACGAGCAGTACTTC

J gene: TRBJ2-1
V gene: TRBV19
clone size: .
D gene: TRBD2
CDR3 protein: CASSILTSGVNEQFF
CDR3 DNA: TGTGCCAGTAGTATCTTGACTAGCGGGGTTAATGAGCAGTTCTTC

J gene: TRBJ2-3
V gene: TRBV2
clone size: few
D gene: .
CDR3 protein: CASQVVRASDTQYF
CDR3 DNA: TGTGCCAGCCAAGTGGTCAGGGCCTCAGATACGCAGTATTTT

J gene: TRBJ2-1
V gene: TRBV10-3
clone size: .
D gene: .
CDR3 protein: CAISESRVAPGGNEQFF
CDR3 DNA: TGTGCCATCAGTGAGTCAAGGGTAGCGCCAGGGGGGAATGAGCAGTTCTTC

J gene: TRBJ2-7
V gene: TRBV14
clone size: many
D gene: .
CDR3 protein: CASSQAYYEQYF
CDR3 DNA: TGTGCCAGCAGCCAAGCTTACTACGAGCAGTACTTC

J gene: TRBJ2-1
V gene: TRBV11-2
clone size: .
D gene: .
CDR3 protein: CASRSLGVPSEQFF
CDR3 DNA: TGTGCCAGCAGATCCCTCGGTGTGCCGTCTGAGCAGTTCTTC

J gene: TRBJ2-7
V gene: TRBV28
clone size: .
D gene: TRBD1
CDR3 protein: CASSSLDRELAEQYF
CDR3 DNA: TGTGCCAGCAGCTCCCTGGACAGGGAACTTGCCGAGCAGTACTTC

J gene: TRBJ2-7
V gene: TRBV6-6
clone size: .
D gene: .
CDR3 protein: CASTSAMTYEQYF
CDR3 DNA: TGTGCCAGCACTAGCGCGATGACCTACGAGCAGTACTTC

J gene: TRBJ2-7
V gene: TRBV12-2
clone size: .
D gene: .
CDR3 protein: CASRLGGTEVPVCYEQYF
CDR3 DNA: TGTGCAAGTCGCTTAGGTGGGACAGAAGTTCCCGTTTGCTACGAGCAGTACTTC

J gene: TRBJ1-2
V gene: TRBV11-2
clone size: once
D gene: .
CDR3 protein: CASSLSLLNYGYTF
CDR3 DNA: TGTGCCAGCAGCTTATCATTACTTAACTATGGCTACACCTTC

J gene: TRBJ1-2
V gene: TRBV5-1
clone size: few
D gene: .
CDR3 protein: CASSLDGRAASYTF
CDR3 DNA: TGCGCCAGCAGCTTGGATGGCAGGGCGGCAAGCTACACCTTC

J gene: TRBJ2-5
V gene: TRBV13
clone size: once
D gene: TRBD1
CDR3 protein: CASSFRGLGETQYF
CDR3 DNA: TGTGCCAGCAGCTTTAGGGGGCTGGGAGAGACCCAGTACTTC

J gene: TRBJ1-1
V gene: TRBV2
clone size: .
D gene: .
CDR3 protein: CASSVQGAAEAFF
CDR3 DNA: TGTGCCAGCAGTGTACAGGGCGCCGCTGAAGCTTTCTTT

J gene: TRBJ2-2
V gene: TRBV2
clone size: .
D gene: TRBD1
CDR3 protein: CASSRDRASGELFF
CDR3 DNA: TGTGCCAGCAGCCGGGACAGGGCCAGCGGGGAGCTGTTTTTT

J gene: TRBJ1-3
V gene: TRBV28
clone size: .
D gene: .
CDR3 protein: CATSPWGESSGNTIYF
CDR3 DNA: TGTGCCACATCCCCGTGGGGGGAAAGCTCTGGAAACACCATATATTTT

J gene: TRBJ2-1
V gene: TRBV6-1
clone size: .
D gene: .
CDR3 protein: CASSEIGRRAGHEQFF
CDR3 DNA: TGTGCCAGCAGTGAGATTGGTCGACGGGCAGGGCATGAGCAGTTCTTC

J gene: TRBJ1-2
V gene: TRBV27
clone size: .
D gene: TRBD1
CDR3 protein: CASSIRRDRHGYTF
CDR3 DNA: TGTGCCAGCAGCATACGCCGGGACAGGCATGGCTACACCTTC

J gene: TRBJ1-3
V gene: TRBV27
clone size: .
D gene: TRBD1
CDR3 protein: CASSLYRGPGNTIYF
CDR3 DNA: TGTGCCAGCAGTCTATACAGGGGACCTGGAAACACCATATATTTT

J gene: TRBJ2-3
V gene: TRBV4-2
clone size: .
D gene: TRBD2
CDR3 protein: CASSQGSGGGTDTQYF
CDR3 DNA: TGTGCCAGCAGCCAAGGTAGCGGGGGGGGCACAGATACGCAGTATTTT

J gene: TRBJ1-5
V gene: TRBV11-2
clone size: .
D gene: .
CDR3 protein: CASSLGQNIYQPQHF
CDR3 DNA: TGTGCCAGCAGCTTAGGACAGAATATTTATCAGCCCCAGCATTTT

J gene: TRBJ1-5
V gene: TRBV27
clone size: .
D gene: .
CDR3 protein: CASRSGSLNQPQHF
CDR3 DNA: TGTGCCAGCAGGTCAGGGTCTCTCAATCAGCCCCAGCATTTT

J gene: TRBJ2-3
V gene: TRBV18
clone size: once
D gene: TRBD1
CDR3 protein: CASSPGQGRNTQYF
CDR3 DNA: TGTGCCAGCTCCCCGGGACAGGGGCGAAATACGCAGTATTTT

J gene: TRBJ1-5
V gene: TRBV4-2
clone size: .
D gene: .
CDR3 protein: CASSQDSKRNQPQHF
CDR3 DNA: TGTGCCAGCAGCCAAGATTCGAAGCGTAATCAGCCCCAGCATTTT

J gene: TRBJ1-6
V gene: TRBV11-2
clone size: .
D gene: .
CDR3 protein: CASSLEDARRNNSPLHF
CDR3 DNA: TGTGCCAGCAGCTTAGAGGATGCCAGGCGAAATAATTCACCCCTCCACTTT

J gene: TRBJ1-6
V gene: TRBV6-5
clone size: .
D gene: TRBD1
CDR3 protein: CASRGTGGLNSPLHF
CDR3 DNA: TGTGCCAGCAGGGGGACAGGGGGGCTCAATTCACCCCTCCACTTT

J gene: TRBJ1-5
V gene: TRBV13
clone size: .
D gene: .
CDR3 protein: CASSLGWGDGQPQHF
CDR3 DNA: TGTGCCAGCAGCTTAGGCTGGGGCGATGGGCAGCCCCAGCATTTT

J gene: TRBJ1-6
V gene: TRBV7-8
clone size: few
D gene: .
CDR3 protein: CASSQAFSYNSPLHF
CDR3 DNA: TGTGCCAGCAGCCAAGCGTTCTCCTATAATTCACCCCTCCACTTT

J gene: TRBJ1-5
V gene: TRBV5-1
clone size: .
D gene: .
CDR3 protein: CASSLGEPYQPQHF
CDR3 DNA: TGCGCCAGCAGCTTGGGGGAGCCGTATCAGCCCCAGCATTTT

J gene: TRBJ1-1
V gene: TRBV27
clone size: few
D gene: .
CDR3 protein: CASSLAGEAFF
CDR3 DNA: TGTGCCAGCAGTTTGGCGGGTGAAGCTTTCTTT

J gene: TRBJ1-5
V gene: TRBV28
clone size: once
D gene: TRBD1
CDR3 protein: CASSRTGGTQPQHF
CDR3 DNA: TGTGCCAGCAGTCGGACAGGGGGCACTCAGCCCCAGCATTTT

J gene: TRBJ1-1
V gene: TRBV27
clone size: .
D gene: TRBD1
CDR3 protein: CASTPGTANTEAFF
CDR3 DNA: TGTGCCAGCACTCCAGGGACAGCGAACACTGAAGCTTTCTTT

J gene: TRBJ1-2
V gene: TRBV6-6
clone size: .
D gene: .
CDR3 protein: CASSNHRGLDYGYTF
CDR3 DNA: TGTGCCAGCAGCAATCACCGCGGCCTAGACTATGGCTACACCTTC

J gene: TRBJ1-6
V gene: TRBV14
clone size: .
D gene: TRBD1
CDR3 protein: CASSLDRGKTPLHF
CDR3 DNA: TGTGCCAGCAGTCTCGACAGGGGAAAGACACCCCTCCACTTT